The 16 T cell receptor beta chains reported below all come from one sample, sequenced in a study of T-cell reconstitution after alpha-beta-depleted transplantation in children. Unique molecular identifiers tagged the TCRbeta library. TCRdb passed the PCR reads through MiXCR, listing each CDR3 protein once. Of about 540,000 distinct CDR3 sequences in the sample, approximately 20% were seen once. The sample here was PBMCs from the stem cell graft donor, taken from the stem cell graft. Receptor source: a human donor who donated a stem cell graft to a child with acute lymphoblastic leukemia.

The V call is TRBV5-1, the J call TRBJ2-5; 7 nucleotides agree with TRBD1. After removal of 7 bases from V and 4 bases from J, the junction contained 10 bases not matched to a gene. The germline V gene has CDR1 SGHRS and CDR2 YFSETQ. The CDR3 totals 14 residues. CDR3 region: CASQGQLEGETQYF. CDR3 nucleotides: TGCGCCAGCCAGGGACAGCTTGAGGGAGAGACCCAGTACTTC.

The V call is TRBV27, the J call TRBJ2-2, with 7 bases matching TRBD2. V lost 3 bases, J lost 4 bases, and 11 bases stayed unmatched. The CDR3 extends over 17 amino acids. Germline V gene data show CDR1 as MNHEY and CDR2 as SMNVEV (reference sequence). This chain's CDR3 is CASSFYRPSGTTGELFF. CDR3 nucleotides: TGTGCCAGCAGTTTTTATAGGCCTAGCGGCACCACCGGGGAGCTGTTTTTT.

A few counts support this clonotype. The genes are TRBV7-8 and TRBJ2-7; the match to TRBD2 covers 8 bases. From germline, CDR1 is SGHVS and CDR2 FQNEAQ. With V trimmed by 4 bases and J by 7 bases, 12 bases remained unmatched. The CDR3 sequence is 15 residues long. The CDR3 bases are TGTGCCAGCAGCTCTTACCTGAGGACTAGCAGTGAGCAGTACTTC. Protein sequence: CASSSYLRTSSEQYF.

This clonotype appeared a single time. The chain recombines TRBV20-1 with TRBJ2-3, with D unresolved. V lost 3 bases to trimming and J lost 8 bases, with 9 bases between them. Germline-derived CDR1 and CDR2 are DFQATT and SNEGSKA (reference sequence). The CDR3 has 11 residues. CDR3 sequence (DNA): TGCAGTGCTAGTCTCTCGGGTACGCAGTATTTT. Its translation: CSASLSGTQYF.

The genes are TRBV5-1 and TRBJ2-5, with D unresolved. With 1 base removed from V and 3 bases from J, the gap between germline ends came to 16 bases. CDR1 and CDR2 (germline): SGHRS, YFSETQ. This CDR3 has 16 amino acids. CDR3 sequence reads: CASSLFAGSTKETQYF. As DNA, the CDR3 is TGCGCCAGCAGCTTGTTTGCTGGCAGCACAAAAGAGACCCAGTACTTC.

This clonotype was seen only a few times. The chain combines TRBV7-9 with TRBJ2-5, with 8 bases that match TRBD2. Trimming cost V 3 bases and J 5 bases; bases outside gene matches: 8. Looked up from germline, CDR1 is SEHNR and CDR2 is FQNEAQ (reference sequence). The CDR3 contains 15 residues. The CDR3 protein is CASSLSPAGVETQYF. CDR3 in DNA: TGTGCCAGCAGCTTGTCTCCAGCGGGAGTGGAGACCCAGTACTTC.

Only a few counts were recorded for this clonotype. The rearrangement joins TRBV15 to TRBJ2-1, with 7 nucleotides matching TRBD2. V dropped 0 bases and J dropped 14; count of bases not matched to a gene: 4. Germline V gene lookup returns CDR1 LNHNV and CDR2 YYDKDF (reference sequence). The CDR3 runs 12 residues. CDR3 nucleotides: TGTGCCACCAGCAGAGATACTGGGGGGGAGTTCTTC. Translating it yields CATSRDTGGEFF. The full variable domain, its missing parts supplied by reference TRBV15 and TRBJ2-1, is DAMVIQNPRYQVTQFGKPVTLSCSQTLNHNVMYWYQQKSSQAPKLLFHYYDKDFNNEADTPDNFQSRRPNTSFCFLDIRSPGLGDTAMYLCATSRDTGGEFFGPGTRLTVL.

In this sample, this clonotype turned up a few times. J is TRBJ2-7 and V is TRBV5-1; D unresolved. Trimming shortened V by 5 bases and J by 2 bases, and 11 bases separated the two germline ends. This CDR3 region has 13 residues. Per germline, CDR1 SGHRS and CDR2 YFSETQ. The CDR3 DNA is TGCGCCAGCAGTCATGGGCTCCCCTACGAGCAGTACTTC. Protein: CASSHGLPYEQYF. The variable domain in full, completed from reference TRBV5-1 and TRBJ2-7, reads KAGVTQTPRYLIKTRGQQVTLSCSPISGHRSVSWYQQTPGQGLQFLFEYFSETQRNKGNFPGRFSGRQFSNSRSEMNVSTLELGDSALYLCASSHGLPYEQYFGPGTRLTVT.

The J gene is TRBJ2-2, the V gene TRBV4-1, with 13 nucleotides matching TRBD2. The length of the CDR3 is 16 residues. Losses at the gene ends were 6 bases for V and 7 bases for J; bases not matched to a gene: 8. The V gene's germline CDR1 is MGHRA and CDR2 YSYEKL. The CDR3 DNA sequence: TGCGCCAGCAGACCCGGACTAGCGGGAGCCGGCGGGGAGCTGTTTTTT. Residues: CASRPGLAGAGGELFF.

This clonotype was detected a few times. The J gene is TRBJ2-3, the V gene TRBV14; maybe TRBD1 (5 bases). This CDR3 has 16 amino acids. CDR1 is SGHDN, CDR2 FVKESK, per germline. V lost 3 bases and J 0 bases, leaving 13 bases between the germline ends. The CDR3 reads CASSQADSLSTDTQYF. The CDR3 coding sequence is TGTGCCAGCAGCCAGGCCGACAGTCTCAGCACAGATACGCAGTATTTT.

The chain uses TRBV9 and TRBJ2-7; D call uncertain. Between the trimmed V and J ends, which lost 4 bases and 3 bases, there was a span of 11 bases. The CDR3 has 13 amino acids. Germline CDR1 reads SGDLS; CDR2 reads YYNGEE. For the CDR3, the DNA is TGTGCCAGCAGCACCGACACCAGCTACGAGCAGTACTTC. This sequence encodes CASSTDTSYEQYF.

This chain connects TRBV5-1 to TRBJ1-1; TRBD1 matches at 7 bases. The junction had 8 bases not matched to a gene; V was cut back by 1 base and J by 5 bases. Germline V gene lookup returns CDR1 SGHRS and CDR2 YFSETQ. This CDR3 is built from 15 residues. CDR3 protein: CASSLKRGLRTEAFF. CDR3 nucleotide sequence: TGCGCCAGCAGCTTGAAGAGGGGGCTAAGGACTGAAGCTTTCTTT.

This clonotype was recorded a few times. CDR3 DNA: TGTGCCAGCAGCCGCCTGACCTACGAGCAGTACTTC. Protein product: CASSRLTYEQYF. This sequence joins TRBV12-3 or TRBV12-4 and TRBJ2-7; D unclear. V was shortened by 6 bases and J by 2 bases, with 8 bases between the two germline ends. The length of the CDR3 is 12 residues.

The V gene is TRBV29-1, the J gene TRBJ2-4; 7 bases fit TRBD2. The germline V gene has CDR1 SQVTM and CDR2 ANQGSEA. J lost 6 bases, V lost 6 bases, and 2 bases had no gene match. CDR3 length: 11 amino acids. CDR3 nucleotide sequence: TGCAGCGTGGGGGAGGGAAACATTCAGTACTTC. Its translation is CSVGEGNIQYF.

The V call is TRBV20-1, the J call TRBJ1-5, with 10 bases lining up with TRBD1. In germline, CDR1 is DFQATT, CDR2 SNEGSKA (reference sequence). The CDR3 extends over 16 amino acids. J gave up 1 base and V 3 bases, and 6 bases lay outside the gene matches. The DNA of the CDR3 is TGCAGTGCTAGGACAGGGGGCAGAAGGAGCAATCAGCCCCAGCATTTT. Its protein product is CSARTGGRRSNQPQHF.

The genes are TRBV3-1 and TRBJ1-5; D unresolved. CDR3 size: 13 residues. Per germline, CDR1 LGHDT and CDR2 YNNKEL (reference sequence). Trimming took off 1 base at V and 9 bases at J, with 10 bases between the two ends. The CDR3 nucleotides read TGTGCCAGCAGCCAAGTCCAGACCGGGCCCCAGCATTTT. Its protein product is CASSQVQTGPQHF. Together with reference TRBV3-1 and TRBJ1-5, the CDR3 gives the full variable domain: DTAVSQTPKYLVTQMGNDKSIKCEQNLGHDTMYWYKQDSKKFLKIMFSYNNKELIINETVPNRFSPKSPDKAHLNLHINSLELGDSAVYFCASSQVQTGPQHFGDGTRLSIL.